This T cell receptor (beta chain) was identified in a study of blood T cell repertoires in COVID-19. Study details: PBMCs, B-cell-depleted T cells, or T cells provided the cDNA or gDNA that made up the material.

This CDR3 is 15 amino acids long. Per the germline V gene, CDR1 is SGDLS and CDR2 is YYNGEE. V trimming: 2 bases; J trimming: 4 bases; junction bases outside the gene matches: 5. Authors' data handling: Amplification from reference gene primers served as the basis for estimated nucleated cell counts. Clones were read by immunoSEQ multiplex PCR, and TCRdb kept only the in-frame ones, dropping some. V and J calls and clone size follow that table, whereas D and trimming were derived from the DNA. The table includes about 300,000 clones, 85% to 90% detected once. The genes are TRBV9 and TRBJ2-5, with 10 bases that match TRBD1. Sequenced material: peripheral blood. The clonotype originates from a woman between 45 and 65 years old with COVID-19, enrolled during active disease. CDR3 residues: CASSVYGTGAETQYF. CDR3 sequence (DNA): TGTGCCAGCAGCGTCTACGGGACAGGGGCAGAGACCCAGTACTTC.